The T cell receptor (beta chain) under discussion was sequenced for a study of shared clonotypes between healthy human individuals. Study-wide findings and caveats: The sharing of 5% to 6.5% of naive CD4 clonotypes was seen across a handful of donors.

Germline loops: CDR1 SGHNT, CDR2 YENEEA. V dropped 0 bases and J dropped 2 bases, with 8 bases sitting between them. The CDR3 is made up of 14 amino acids. Deep-level running was used for the assay. Authors' processing steps: Owing to the provision of junction-only sequences devoid of quality scores by immunoSEQ, filtering differed. Produced via immunoSEQ multiplex PCR; TCRdb's table is partial and in-frame only. V and J calls and clone size come straight from that table; D and trimming were deduced from the DNA. The data hold more than 1,200,000 clones, with 98% observed a single time. In the case of this clone: Its antigen is unidentified.

This clonotype was obtained from a man aged 25-45 years in good health. Sequencing was performed on naive CD4+ T cells sorted from blood. The subset is: CD45RA+ positively selected. The gene calls are TRBV11-3 and TRBJ2-7; the D is unclear. CDR3 nucleotides: TGTGCCAGCAGCTTAGAGGGCGGAACCTACGAGCAGTACTTC. It yields the protein CASSLEGGTYEQYF. The full variable domain, in which reference TRBV11-3 and TRBJ2-7 provide the parts outside the CDR3, is EAGVVQSPRYKIIEKKQPVAFWCNPISGHNTLYWYLQNLGQGPELLIRYENEEAVDDSQLPKDRFSAERLKGVDSTLKIQPAELGDSAVYLCASSLEGGTYEQYFGPGTRLTVT.